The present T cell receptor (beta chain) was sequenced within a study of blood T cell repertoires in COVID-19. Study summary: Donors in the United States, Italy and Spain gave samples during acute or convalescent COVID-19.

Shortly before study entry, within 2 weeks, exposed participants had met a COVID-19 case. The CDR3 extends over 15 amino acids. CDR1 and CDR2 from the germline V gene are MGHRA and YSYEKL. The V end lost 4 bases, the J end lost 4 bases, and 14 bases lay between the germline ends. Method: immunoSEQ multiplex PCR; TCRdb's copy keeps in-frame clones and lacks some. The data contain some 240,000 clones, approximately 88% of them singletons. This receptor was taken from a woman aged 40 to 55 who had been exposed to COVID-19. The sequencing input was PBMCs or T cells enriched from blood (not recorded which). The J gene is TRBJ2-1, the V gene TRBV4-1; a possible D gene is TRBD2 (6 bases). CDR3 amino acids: CASSPAGTVYNEQFF. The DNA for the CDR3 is TGCGCCAGCAGCCCGGCGGGGACCGTATACAATGAGCAGTTCTTC.